The TCR beta chain described here comes from a study of T-cell memory formation after mild COVID-19 (dated by TCRdb to the early 2020s). Regarding the research as a whole: TCR sequence clusters from the two donors were largely donor specific. In two donors, T-cell clones that expanded and contracted after mild COVID-19 were followed by sequencing TCRalpha and TCRbeta repertoires longitudinally. Two young, previously healthy adult volunteers made up the cohort, one male and one female. The full study reports these points: SARS-CoV-2 specificity was not confirmed for the second-wave clones peaking on day 37. Some responding clones were detected in pre-infection memory, which suggested that pre-existing cross-reactive memory T cells had joined the SARS-CoV-2 response. Contracting CD4+ clones were located mainly in the CM and EM memory subsets, whereas CD8+ clones were found to be enriched in EMRA. Only a couple of mild cases were covered by the study, and larger cohorts that include severe cases with pre-infection samples were considered necessary. Clones that contracted from day 15 to 85 showed balanced CD4/CD8 phenotypes, whereas a second wave of clones that expanded from day 15 to 37 leaned towards CD4+.

The CDR3 holds 17 amino acids from the cysteine to the phenylalanine. The DNA shown is the 51-base CDR3, in frame from base 1. The germline V gene specifies SGHTA as CDR1 and FQGNSA as CDR2. The V end gives up 2 bases and the J end 6 bases, leaving 10 bases in the junction not matched to a gene. PBMCs were isolated by Ficoll-Paque density gradient centrifugation. Instrument used: Illumina NovaSeq 6000. TCRalpha and TCRbeta cDNA libraries were built by 5'RACE with constant-segment primers, adding sample barcodes and unique molecular identifiers. RNA was extracted from every sample with Trizol reagent. Library amplification was performed in two PCR steps, and a second sample barcode and Illumina TruSeq adapters were introduced in the second step. Sequencing of libraries was performed on an Illumina NovaSeq with 2 x 150 bp paired-end reads. On the authors' methods: With migec v1.2.7, reads were demultiplexed and then collapsed into UMI-guided consensus sequences. Using mixcr v2.1.11, the UMI consensuses were aligned to TRA and TRB V and J templates and assembled into clonotypes. Expanded or contracted clonotypes were those called significant by both edgeR and NoisET, with noise models trained on biological replicates. edgeR calls used a false discovery rate-adjusted p below 0.01 and a log2 fold-change threshold of 1. PCA with hierarchical clustering of max-normalized trajectories of the 1000 most abundant clonotypes was used as exploratory dynamics analysis. Separately sequenced CD4+ and CD8+ repertoires were used to assign a CD4 or CD8 phenotype to each responding clone. TCRdb reran the public reads through fastp at Q25 and MiXCR, keeping productive beta chains. Each CDR3 protein gets just one entry, which takes the most common genes and DNA from the rows behind it. None of the V and J calls come from the authors' own analysis; TCRdb made them. The sample table contains 250,000 to 400,000 distinct CDR3 sequences; only one count was recorded for roughly an eighth of them. The top ten constitute roughly a fifth of the sample.

This clonotype was counted ten times or more. Which antigen it targets is not known. There are no base qualities to consult, and no much larger clone falls within one base. The source of this sequence is a man aged 18 to 30 who had mild COVID-19 (a few samples of this study predate the infection). The sample titles of this study are shuffled in the database, so cell type and time point are left out; the donor was told from shared clones. This chain is built from TRBV7-2 and TRBJ1-3; TRBD1 lines up with 10 middle nucleotides. Sequenced material: PBMCs or a T cell subset sorted from them (not recorded which). CDR3 loop: CASSLRSWDRGENTIYF. The nucleotides read TGTGCCAGCAGCTTACGTTCGTGGGACAGGGGTGAAAACACCATATATTTT.